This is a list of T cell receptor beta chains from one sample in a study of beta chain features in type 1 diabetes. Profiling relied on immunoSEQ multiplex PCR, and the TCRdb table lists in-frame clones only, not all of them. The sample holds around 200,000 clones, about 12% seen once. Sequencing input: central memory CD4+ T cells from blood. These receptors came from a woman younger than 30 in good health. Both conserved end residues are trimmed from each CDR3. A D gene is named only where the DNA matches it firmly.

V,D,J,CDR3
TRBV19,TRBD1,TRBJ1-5,ASKSQGVSNQPQH
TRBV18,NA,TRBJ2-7,ASSPGGGIQQY
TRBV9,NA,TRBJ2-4,ASSVGLAKNIQY
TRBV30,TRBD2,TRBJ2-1,AWSIGLAGYNEQF
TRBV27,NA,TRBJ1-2,ASSTLQGPNYGYT
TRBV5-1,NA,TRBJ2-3,ASSPGGTDTQY
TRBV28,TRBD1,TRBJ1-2,ASILGTAGGYT
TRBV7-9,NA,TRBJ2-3,ASSFPSTDTQY
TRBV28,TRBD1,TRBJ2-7,ASSLWGTGGGEQY
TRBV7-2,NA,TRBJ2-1,ASSADRRREQF
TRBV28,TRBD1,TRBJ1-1,ASSLEQGAAF
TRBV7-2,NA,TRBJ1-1,ASSPYLNTEAF
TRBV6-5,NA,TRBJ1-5,ASSPGVVGQPQH
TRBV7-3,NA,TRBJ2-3,ASSPRRRGDTQY
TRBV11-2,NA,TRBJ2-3,ASSHVELGTSTDTQY
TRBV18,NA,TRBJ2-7,ASSPRKTGTYEQY
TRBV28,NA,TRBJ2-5,ASRPNGETQY
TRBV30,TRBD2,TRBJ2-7,ASSILGTSGTYEQY
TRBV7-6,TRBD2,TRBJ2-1,ASSRGLAGDSGQF
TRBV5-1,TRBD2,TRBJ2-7,ASSPVGLAAYEQY
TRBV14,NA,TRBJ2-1,ASSRQAGPNEQF
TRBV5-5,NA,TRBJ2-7,ASSQTESYEQY
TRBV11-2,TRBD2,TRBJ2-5,ASSLAGGRTQY
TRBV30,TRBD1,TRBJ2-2,AWRQGATGELF
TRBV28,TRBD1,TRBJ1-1,ASSLGGTANTEAF
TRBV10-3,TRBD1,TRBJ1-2,AISGTGDGYT
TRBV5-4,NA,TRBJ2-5,ASRQEQETQY
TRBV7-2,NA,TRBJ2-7,ASSLGYSYEQY
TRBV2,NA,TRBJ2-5,ASKFGETQY
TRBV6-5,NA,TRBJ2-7,ASRIMGGPYEQY